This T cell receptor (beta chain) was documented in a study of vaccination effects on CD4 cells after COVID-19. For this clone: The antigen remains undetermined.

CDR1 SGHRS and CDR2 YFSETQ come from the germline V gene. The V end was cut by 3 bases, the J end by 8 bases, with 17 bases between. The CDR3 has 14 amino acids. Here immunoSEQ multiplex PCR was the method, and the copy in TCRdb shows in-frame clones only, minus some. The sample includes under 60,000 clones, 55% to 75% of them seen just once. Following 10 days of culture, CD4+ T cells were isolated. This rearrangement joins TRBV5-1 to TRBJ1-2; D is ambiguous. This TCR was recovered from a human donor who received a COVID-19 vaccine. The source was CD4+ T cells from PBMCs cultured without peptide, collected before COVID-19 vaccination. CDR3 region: CASSSRQDHQGYTF. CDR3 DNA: TGCGCCAGCAGCTCTCGTCAGGATCATCAAGGCTACACCTTC.